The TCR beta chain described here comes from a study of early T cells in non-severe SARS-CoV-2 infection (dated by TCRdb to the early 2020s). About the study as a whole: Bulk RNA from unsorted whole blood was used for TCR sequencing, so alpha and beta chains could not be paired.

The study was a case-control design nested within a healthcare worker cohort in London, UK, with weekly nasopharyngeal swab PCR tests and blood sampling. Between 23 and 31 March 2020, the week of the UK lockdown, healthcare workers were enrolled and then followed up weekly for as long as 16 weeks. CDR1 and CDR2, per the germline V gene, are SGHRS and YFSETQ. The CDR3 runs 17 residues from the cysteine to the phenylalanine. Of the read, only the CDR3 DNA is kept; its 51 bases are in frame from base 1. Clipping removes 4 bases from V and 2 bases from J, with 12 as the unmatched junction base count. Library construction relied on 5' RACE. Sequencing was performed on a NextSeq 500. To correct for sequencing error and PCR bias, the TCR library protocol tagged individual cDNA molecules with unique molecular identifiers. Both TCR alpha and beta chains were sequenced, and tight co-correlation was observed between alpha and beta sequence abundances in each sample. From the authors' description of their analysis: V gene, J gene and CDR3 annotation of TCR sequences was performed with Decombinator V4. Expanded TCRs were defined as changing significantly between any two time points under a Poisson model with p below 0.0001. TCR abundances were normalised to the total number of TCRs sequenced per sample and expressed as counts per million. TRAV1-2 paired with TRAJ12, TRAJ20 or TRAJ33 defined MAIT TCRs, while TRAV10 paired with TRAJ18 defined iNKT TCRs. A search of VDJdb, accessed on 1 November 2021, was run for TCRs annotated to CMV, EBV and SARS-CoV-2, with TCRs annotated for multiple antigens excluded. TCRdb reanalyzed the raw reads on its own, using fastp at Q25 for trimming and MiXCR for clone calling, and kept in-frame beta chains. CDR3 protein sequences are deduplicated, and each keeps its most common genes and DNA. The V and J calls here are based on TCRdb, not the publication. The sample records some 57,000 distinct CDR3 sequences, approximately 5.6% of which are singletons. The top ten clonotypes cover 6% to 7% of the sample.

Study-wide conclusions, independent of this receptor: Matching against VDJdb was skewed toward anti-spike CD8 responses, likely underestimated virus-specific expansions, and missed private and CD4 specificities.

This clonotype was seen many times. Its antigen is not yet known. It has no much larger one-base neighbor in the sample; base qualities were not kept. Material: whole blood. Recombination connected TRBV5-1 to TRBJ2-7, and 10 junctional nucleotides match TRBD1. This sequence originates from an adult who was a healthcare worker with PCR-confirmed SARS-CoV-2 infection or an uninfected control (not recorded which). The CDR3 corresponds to CASSPRDRGQHTYEQYF. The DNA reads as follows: TGCGCCAGCAGCCCCCGGGACAGGGGACAACATACCTACGAGCAGTACTTC.